Sequencing of this T cell receptor beta chain was carried out in a study of CD8 T cells in Susac syndrome. Study observations and caveats: Individuals included in the TCR sequencing and HLA analysis were acknowledged by the study to be relatively few in number.

Bulk CD8+ and CD4+ cells came from magnetic negative isolation; CD8+ TEMRA by FACS. V shed 7 bases, J shed 2 bases, and the junction held 5 bases outside the gene matches. The V gene's germline CDR1 is LNHDA and CDR2 SQIVND (reference sequence). CDR3 length equals 14 residues. It was with random hexamers that roughly 0.5 to 1 ug RNA was reverse transcribed. One entry per CDR3 protein results from TCRdb running MiXCR on the immunoSEQ multiplex PCR reads. The sample yields roughly 300,000 distinct CDR3 sequences, approximately 84% seen once. On this clonotype: The antigen is unknown.

The rearrangement joins TRBV19 to TRBJ1-5; TRBD1 aligns across 7 bases. The TCR sequence derives from a human donor with multiple sclerosis. Sequencing was carried out using CD8+ T cells from PBMCs. DNA for the CDR3: TGTGCCAGTAAAGGGGGCTTGGGCAATCAGCCCCAGCATTTT. Its translation: CASKGGLGNQPQHF.